The TCR beta chain under discussion was sequenced for a study of CXCR3-negative and CXCR3-positive naive CD8 T cells. The CDR3 has 11 amino acids. Libraries of TRB cDNA were made by 5' RACE and carried UMIs. TCRdb reprocessed the 5' RACE reads and stores each CDR3 protein as one record, lacking DNA. The table gives roughly 40,000 distinct CDR3 sequences; the top ten clones make up approximately 1.4% of it. The specimen sequenced was naive CXCR3- CD8+ T cells from blood. Documented subset: CD45RO-CCR7+CD27+CD95- naive CD8+ T cells lacking CXCR3 (TNR3-). This TCR derives from a human donor in good health. Some clones in this sample may be carry-over from other donors' samples. This chain joins TRBV12-3 or TRBV12-4 and TRBJ1-1. The CDR3: CASSHNNEAFF.